One sample yielded the 15 T cell receptor beta chains listed below, sequenced in a study of tumor-infiltrating lymphocytes in primary liver carcinoma. Co-extraction of RNA and DNA was performed on 20-30 mg of unsorted bulk tissue. Priming with a constant-region primer yielded TCR beta cDNA from 450 to 600 ng total RNA. Three nested multiplex PCR rounds, a slightly modified ARM-PCR, produced the libraries for TCR beta. Researchers ran the first two PCR rounds for roughly 11 cycles each with TRBV1-TRBV30 forward primers and a C-beta reverse primer. TCRdb re-derived calls from the multiplex PCR reads in MiXCR, one entry per CDR3 protein. The sample contains about 190,000 distinct CDR3 sequences, 85% of which appear only once. The sequencing sample was made of tumor tissue from primary liver carcinoma. The receptors shown here come from a middle-aged man with primary liver carcinoma and hepatitis B virus infection.

The rearrangement links TRBV7-8 to TRBJ2-3; D gene ambiguous. Germline values: CDR1 SGHVS, CDR2 FQNEAQ. V lost 1 base to trimming and J lost 1 base, with 12 bases between them. CDR3 length: 16 residues. CDR3 sequence reads: CASSLVLGIGTDTQYF. DNA for the CDR3: TGTGCCAGCAGCTTAGTCCTCGGAATTGGCACAGATACGCAGTATTTT.

Note on this clonotype: Relative to the germline gene, one junction end is altered; a read error may explain this. The chain combines TRBV4-1 with TRBJ2-1, with D uncertain. There are 16 residues in the CDR3. Germline CDR1 MGHRA, CDR2 YSYEKL. The CDR3 coding sequence is TGCGCCAGCAACCAAGAGGCCGCGACACGGTACAATGAGCAGTTCTTC. Encoded protein: CASNQEAATRYNEQFF.

On this clonotype itself: At one end, the junction sequence differs from germline, possibly due to a read error. The chain employs TRBV7-9 and TRBJ1-1; tentatively, D is TRBD1 (5 bases). The CDR3 is 14 amino acids. CDR1 and CDR2 (germline): SEHNR, FQNEAQ (reference sequence). The CDR3 protein is CACSLAGGYTEAFF. The CDR3 nucleotides read TGTGCCTGCAGCTTAGCGGGGGGATACACTGAAGCTTTCTTT.

On this clonotype: The conserved phenylalanine or tryptophan is not found at the CDR3 terminus, so this likely reflects a read error. It is unclear where the CDR3 begins or ends on the DNA, so no DNA is shown, and the CDR3 is as TCRdb lists it. The genes are TRBV28 and TRBJ2-7; whether TRBD1, the table's D call, matches the DNA was not checked. The CDR3 region is 13 residues in length, termini included. The germline V gene has CDR1 MDHEN and CDR2 SYDVKM. CDR3 amino acids: CASTMGPNYEQHL.

Regarding this clonotype: The junction differs from germline at one of its ends, possibly a read error. The chain has TRBV6-1 and TRBJ2-7; D is unclear. Germline V gene sequence: CDR1 MNHNS, CDR2 SASEGT. The CDR3 has 12 residues. The CDR3: CASDMAYYEQYF. The DNA for the CDR3 is TGTGCCAGCGATATGGCATACTACGAGCAGTATTTC.

J is TRBJ2-1 and V is TRBV29-1; 7 bases are shared with TRBD2. The CDR3 extends over 15 amino acids. The germline V gene encodes CDR1 SQVTM and CDR2 ANQGSEA. V lost 4 bases to trimming and J lost 8 bases; unmatched junction nucleotides: 14. The CDR3 loop reads CSVGLVGGFYDEQFF. In DNA, the CDR3 is TGCAGCGTTGGACTAGTGGGAGGGTTCTATGATGAGCAGTTCTTC.

This clonotype appeared a single time. A read error may be the cause here, since a much bigger clone is one base away. J is TRBJ2-1 and V is TRBV5-1, with 8 nucleotides matching TRBD2. The germline V gene encodes CDR1 SGHRS and CDR2 YFSETQ. The CDR3 is made up of 15 amino acids. The J segment lost 0 bases and the V segment lost 6 bases, leaving 5 bases of the junction unmatched. The CDR3 is CASNVSGVSYNEQFF. In DNA form, the CDR3 reads TGCGCCAGCAACGTTAGCGGGGTCTCCTACAATGAGCAGTTCTTC.

On this clonotype: Relative to the germline gene, one junction end is altered; a read error may explain this. This sequence joins TRBV4-3 and TRBJ1-2; TRBD1 matches at 10 bases. This CDR3 comprises 15 residues. CDR1 and CDR2 (germline): LGHNA, YSLEER. The CDR3 coding sequence is TGCGCCAACAGCCAAGATTACGGGACAGGGGATGGCTACACCTTC. Protein sequence: CANSQDYGTGDGYTF.

This clonotype was picked up one time. The junction shows a germline mismatch at one end, possibly a read error. The chain carries TRBV6-1 and TRBJ1-1; unclear D gene. The CDR3 contains 13 residues. Germline V gene lookup returns CDR1 MNHNS and CDR2 SASEGT. CDR3 bases: TGTACCAGCAGTGCCCATACGAACACTGAAGCTTTCTTT. Translated: CTSSAHTNTEAFF.

The chain joins TRBV6-6 to TRBJ2-7; 9 positions agree with TRBD1. Trimming took 6 bases from V and 3 from J; bases not matched to a gene: 9. Looked up from germline, CDR1 is MNHNY and CDR2 is SVGAGI (reference sequence). This CDR3 has 15 amino acids. DNA for the CDR3: TGTGCCAGCAGGACAGGGGGGGTGGTGTACTACGAGCAGTACTTC. This sequence encodes CASRTGGVVYYEQYF.

The count of this clonotype is one. V usage is TRBV5-6 and J usage is TRBJ2-7; 13 positions agree with TRBD2. The CDR3 runs to 18 residues. Germline CDR1 SGHDT, CDR2 YYEEEE. Trimming took 8 bases from V and 0 from J; bases not matched to a gene: 14. The CDR3 spells CARNFGLAGVTSSYEQYF. CDR3 bases: TGTGCCAGGAACTTTGGACTAGCGGGAGTCACCAGCTCCTACGAGCAGTACTTC.

With regard to this clonotype: At one end the junction does not follow the germline gene, possibly because of a read error. The V and J genes are TRBV4-3 and TRBJ2-7; D is ambiguous. Germline V CDR1 and CDR2: LGHNA, YSLEER. The CDR3 has 13 residues. This CDR3 reads CASSPGKGYVQYF. The CDR3 DNA follows: TGCGCCAGCAGTCCAGGCAAGGGCTACGTGCAGTACTTC.

The rearrangement joins TRBV5-6 to TRBJ2-5; possibly TRBD2 for D (7 bases). Germline CDR1 is SGHDT and CDR2 is YYEEEE. The V and J ends lost 4 bases and 8 bases respectively, with 21 bases between them. The CDR3 is 15 amino acids. The CDR3 sequence is CASSPKGVGGDTQYF. In DNA form, the CDR3 reads TGTGCCAGCAGCCCCAAGGGGGTGGGAGGGGATACCCAGTACTTC.

This rearrangement joins TRBV6-5 to TRBJ2-7; D perhaps matches TRBD2 (5 bases). The CDR3 totals 15 residues. The germline V gene encodes CDR1 MNHEY and CDR2 SVGAGI. V was shortened by 5 bases and J by 3 bases, with 17 bases between the two germline ends. CDR3 nucleotide sequence: TGTGCCAGCAGTGTCTCGACAAGCGGATTCTACGAGCAGTACTTC. This sequence encodes CASSVSTSGFYEQYF.

This chain uses TRBV5-1 with TRBJ1-6; 9 bases fit TRBD1. This CDR3 contains 15 residues. Germline CDR1 is SGHRS and CDR2 is YFSETQ. V dropped 0 bases and J dropped 10; count of bases not matched to a gene: 5. The CDR3 DNA reads TGCGCCAGCAGCTTGGTGACAGGGGGAAGGTCACCCCTCCACTTT. It yields the protein CASSLVTGGRSPLHF.